The 2 T cell receptor beta chains given below trace back to one sample, sequenced in a study of cytomegalovirus exposure and HLA in healthy donors. Vbeta (60) and Jbeta (13) primers were used in the PCR. Sequencing used immunoSEQ multiplex PCR; TCRdb keeps in-frame clones, though not all of them. The sample has some 200,000 clones, about four fifths seen once. The sample consisted of PBMCs. Receptors were obtained from a man between 45 and 60 years old in good health and CMV-seronegative.

As for this clone: One junction end does not reproduce the germline sequence, and a read error may be involved. The identical CDR3 is also encoded by other nucleotide sequences in the sample. V usage is TRBV7-9 and J usage is TRBJ2-6, with 7 positions matching TRBD1. CDR3 length: 15 amino acids. The V gene's germline CDR1 is SEHNR and CDR2 FQNEAQ (reference sequence). DNA for the CDR3: TGTTCCAGCAGCTTACAGGGGTCTGGGGCCAACGTCCTGACTTTC. Amino acid sequence: CSSSLQGSGANVLTF.

The chain couples TRBV4-3 to TRBJ2-2, with 9 bases fitting TRBD2. From germline, CDR1 is LGHNA and CDR2 YSLEER. The CDR3 sequence is 18 residues long. V was pared by 1 base and J by 6 bases, with 12 bases of the junction left unmatched. Here the CDR3 DNA reads TGCGCCAGCAGCCAAGTATTTAGCGGGAGCGATGGGTCCGGGGAGCTGTTTTTT. Its protein product is CASSQVFSGSDGSGELFF.